The sequence of this T cell receptor beta chain was determined in a study of CD8+CD57+ T cells in acquired aplastic anemia. Study-level background: An average of roughly 3 ug of DNA was obtained from sorted CD4+ and CD8+ cells. Healthy donors yielded some 9.9 million CD4+ cell reads on average. Overall study findings and caveats: For CD8+ Simpson's diversity, patients and controls showed no significant difference. Twenty-nine shared CD8+ CDR3s appeared highly expressed within patients' immunodominant clones.

The template for TCR beta VDJ and CDR3 sequence profiling was genomic DNA. MiXCR, applied by TCRdb to the reads, yields one record per CDR3 protein. The sample lists 100,000 to 150,000 distinct CDR3 sequences; over 45% were seen once. The CDR3 length is 13 residues. Germline-derived CDR1 and CDR2 are DFQATT and SNEGSKA (reference sequence). Remarks on this clonotype: No antigen is known for it. At one boundary the junction diverges from the germline segment, which might be a read error.

This TCR derives from a human donor in good health, serving as a control. V is TRBV20-1 and J is TRBJ1-2; TRBD1 might be the D (5 bases). Sequences were obtained from sorted CD4+, CD8+, or CD8+CD57+ T cells (not recorded which) from PBMCs. The CDR3 protein is CSTRVGQGGGYTF. The CDR3 nucleotides are TGCAGTACTAGAGTGGGGCAGGGTGGAGGCTACACCTTC.